The 17 T cell receptor beta chains listed next were all sequenced from one sample in a study of blood T cells in healthy people across ages. The authors ran a second PCR of roughly 7 to 11 cycles using a sample-barcoded 5' primer and a J-beta primer mix. TCRdb analysed the 5' RACE reads with MiXCR anew, one entry per CDR3 protein. The table includes 1,500,000 or so distinct CDR3 sequences, about 42% detected once. Input material: blood. These receptors all come from a woman between 18 and 29 years old in good health.

The V and J genes are TRBV6-5 and TRBJ1-3; TRBD1 agrees at 11 bases. The ends lost 7 bases at V and 6 bases at J; junction bases unmatched: 8. The CDR3 consists of 15 residues. Per germline, CDR1 MNHEY and CDR2 SVGAGI. Here the CDR3 DNA reads TGTGCCAGCACTCCCGGGACAGGGGGTAAAAACACCATATATTTT. Its protein product is CASTPGTGGKNTIYF.

The chain employs TRBV5-6 and TRBJ1-1; D may be TRBD1 (6 bases). The CDR3 totals 14 residues. V lost 2 bases to trimming and J lost 4 bases, with 12 bases between them. The germline V gene has CDR1 SGHDT and CDR2 YYEEEE. The CDR3 protein is CASSLPTGSTEAFF. The DNA for the CDR3 is TGTGCCAGCAGCTTACCGACAGGTAGCACTGAAGCTTTCTTT.

CDR3 region: CASSPGQAVETQYF. In DNA form, the CDR3 reads TGTGCCAGCAGTCCGGGACAGGCTGTAGAGACCCAGTACTTC. The gene calls are TRBV6-5 and TRBJ2-5; 8 nucleotides match TRBD1. The CDR3 runs 14 residues. Germline loops: CDR1 MNHEY, CDR2 SVGAGI. V was clipped by 5 bases and J by 4 bases; unmatched bases: 6.

The chain carries TRBV20-1 and TRBJ2-3, with TRBD2 matching 11 bases. Germline loops: CDR1 DFQATT, CDR2 SNEGSKA (reference sequence). The CDR3 has 16 residues. Losses at the gene ends were 3 bases for V and 4 bases for J; bases not matched to a gene: 9. CDR3 residues: CSASSSGGPRADTQYF. DNA of the CDR3: TGCAGTGCTAGTTCTAGCGGGGGGCCAAGGGCAGATACGCAGTATTTT.

V gene TRBV29-1 combines with J gene TRBJ2-7; D is unclear. With 5 bases removed from V and 2 bases from J, the gap between germline ends came to 7 bases. The CDR3 covers 11 residues. Germline assignment: CDR1 SQVTM and CDR2 ANQGSEA. This CDR3 is CSVTRAYEQYF. In nucleotides, the CDR3 is TGCAGCGTTACCAGAGCCTACGAGCAGTACTTC.

Only a few counts were recorded for this clonotype. The junction and the germline gene differ at one end; a read error may be behind it. The chain joins TRBV27 to TRBJ1-2; TRBD1 aligns across 7 bases. Germline loops: CDR1 MNHEY, CDR2 SMNVEV (reference sequence). The CDR3 consists of 14 residues. The chain's CDR3 is CASSVSGTAHGYTF. CDR3 nucleotide sequence: TGTGCCAGCAGTGTATCGGGGACAGCCCATGGCTACACCTTC.

In this sample, this clonotype turned up once. The chain recombines TRBV5-1 with TRBJ2-7; no reliable D call. The CDR3 totals 13 residues. Germline CDR1 and CDR2: SGHRS and YFSETQ. Trimming removed 4 bases from V and 0 bases from J, with 8 bases in between. The CDR3 region has the DNA TGCGCCAGCAGCATCCACCCCTCCTACGAGCAGTACTTC. Amino acid sequence: CASSIHPSYEQYF.

This sequence joins TRBV6-5 and TRBJ2-1, with D maybe TRBD2 (7 bases). Per germline, CDR1 MNHEY and CDR2 SVGAGI. CDR3 length: 17 residues. V dropped 3 bases and J dropped 1 base, with 16 bases sitting between them. The DNA of the CDR3 is TGTGCCAGCAGTTATCGGGGGGCCCCGGGGTCCTACAATGAGCAGTTCTTC. This sequence encodes CASSYRGAPGSYNEQFF.

This clonotype was detected only a few times. The chain employs TRBV6-2 or TRBV6-3 and TRBJ2-4; TRBD2 agrees at 12 bases. Germline CDR1 MNHEY, CDR2 SVGEGT. Trimming cost V 5 bases and J 7 bases; bases outside gene matches: 3. CDR3 length equals 14 residues. The CDR3 loop reads CASSRTSGANIQYF. DNA of the CDR3: TGTGCCAGCAGTCGGACTAGCGGGGCTAACATTCAGTACTTC.

The chain links TRBV25-1 to TRBJ1-3; D gene unclear. The germline gives CDR1 MGHDK, CDR2 SYGVNS. CDR3 size: 14 residues. V lost 7 bases and J lost 0, with 10 bases in between. The CDR3 nucleotides read TGTGCCAGCACTTGGACCGGCTCTGGAAACACCATATATTTT. It codes for CASTWTGSGNTIYF. Full variable domain (missing parts from reference TRBV25-1 and TRBJ1-3): EADIYQTPRYLVIGTGKKITLECSQTMGHDKMYWYQQDPGMELHLIHYSYGVNSTEKGDLSSESTVSRIRTEHFPLTLESARPSHTSQYLCASTWTGSGNTIYFGEGSWLTVV.

This clonotype was detected only a few times. This chain uses TRBV7-2 with TRBJ1-6; unclear D gene. V lost 2 bases and J lost 6, with 11 bases in between. The CDR3 has 15 residues. The V gene's germline CDR1 is SGHTA and CDR2 FQGNSA. The CDR3 loop reads CASSLLPTPNSPLHF. For the CDR3, the DNA is TGTGCCAGCAGCTTACTCCCGACCCCTAATTCACCCCTCCACTTT. Based on the CDR3 plus reference TRBV7-2 and TRBJ1-6, the full variable domain is GAGVSQSPSNKVTEKGKDVELRCDPISGHTALYWYRQSLGQGLEFLIYFQGNSAPDKSGLPSDRFSAERTGGSVSTLTIQRTQQEDSAVYLCASSLLPTPNSPLHFGNGTRLTVT.

The chain combines TRBV6-1 with TRBJ1-5; no reliable D call. The CDR3 spans 12 residues. With 7 bases removed from V and 0 bases from J, the gap between germline ends came to 4 bases. Germline-derived CDR1 and CDR2 are MNHNS and SASEGT. The CDR3: CASMDSNQPQHF. The CDR3 bases are TGTGCCAGCATGGATAGCAATCAGCCCCAGCATTTT.

CDR3 sequence reads: CASSFQGIENSPLHF. In DNA, the CDR3 is TGTGCCAGCAGCTTTCAGGGGATTGAAAATTCACCCCTCCACTTT. The chain joins TRBV7-2 to TRBJ1-6; perhaps TRBD1 as D (6 bases). This CDR3 has 15 residues. Trimming cost V 3 bases and J 7 bases, with 13 bases left between them. From germline, CDR1 is SGHTA and CDR2 FQGNSA.

This chain joins TRBV27 and TRBJ1-5; D ambiguous. Per germline, CDR1 MNHEY and CDR2 SMNVEV (reference sequence). Trimming left V 3 bases short and J 4 bases short, with 7 bases between. The CDR3 loop spans 13 amino acids. The chain's CDR3 is CASSLSQNQPQHF. Written as DNA, the CDR3 is TGTGCCAGCAGTTTGAGTCAAAATCAGCCCCAGCATTTT.

This clonotype has a handful of counts. This chain joins TRBV2 and TRBJ2-2; D ambiguous. The CDR3 contains 14 residues. Germline CDR1 and CDR2: SNHLY and FYNNEI. Trimming stripped 5 bases from V and 1 base from J, with 8 bases between. The CDR3, as DNA: TGTGCCAGCAGTCCTAGTAGGAACACCGGGGAGCTGTTTTTT. Translated, it gives CASSPSRNTGELFF.

On this clonotype: A much larger clone is a single base away; this may be a read error. The V and J genes are TRBV20-1 and TRBJ2-7; a weak D match, TRBD2 (6 bases). Looked up from germline, CDR1 is DFQATT and CDR2 is SNEGSKA (reference sequence). V lost 0 bases and J 3 bases, leaving 15 bases between the germline ends. The CDR3 extends over 15 amino acids. The CDR3 sequence is CSARDRRRGFYEQYF. The CDR3, as DNA: TGCAGTGCTAGAGATAGGAGACGGGGGTTCTACGAGCAGTACTTC.

A few counts support this clonotype. This chain links TRBV29-1 with TRBJ2-1, with 10 bases lining up with TRBD2. The trim removed 8 bases at V and 3 bases at J, leaving 10 bases unmatched. The CDR3 runs to 15 residues. Germline CDR1 SQVTM, CDR2 ANQGSEA. CDR3 bases: TGCAGCACTCGAACAGGGACTAGCGTCTACAATGAGCAGTTCTTC. It encodes CSTRTGTSVYNEQFF.